This section outlines one T cell receptor (beta chain) sequence together with its context. This sample stems from a study of blood T cell repertoires in COVID-19. Study background: Spain, Italy and the United States supplied samples that represented acute and convalescent COVID-19. From T cells, B-cell-depleted T cells, or PBMCs came the material, which was cDNA or gDNA.

The CDR3 spans 21 residues. Germline loops: CDR1 DFQATT, CDR2 SNEGSKA (reference sequence). Trimming at V came to 3 bases and at J to 2 bases, leaving 22 bases not matched to a gene. In the study's own analysis: Reference gene primers were amplified, and this amplification served to estimate nucleated cell counts. Data came from immunoSEQ multiplex PCR; TCRdb stores just in-frame clones and leaves some out. For V, J and clone size, that table is used; D and trimming come from the DNA. The sample yields about 270,000 clones, 65% to 90% seen once. The clonotype was recovered from a woman aged 60-70 years with active or convalescent COVID-19. The sample was peripheral blood. This chain links TRBV20-1 with TRBJ2-5; TRBD2 aligns across 12 bases. For the CDR3, the DNA is TGCAGTGCTAGTCTTCCACGCCAAAGAAGGCTAGCGGGGGGGCTACAAGAGACCCAGTACTTC. Protein product: CSASLPRQRRLAGGLQETQYF.